The clone carrying this T cell receptor beta chain was seen more than once but under ten times. Its antigen is as yet unknown. This may be a read error, as it is one base from a much larger clone. TCR beta cDNA came from roughly 0.45 ug total RNA, primed with a constant-region primer. The TCR beta library was amplified through three nested multiplex PCR rounds in a modified ARM-PCR procedure. It was with TRBV1-TRBV30 forward primers and a C-beta reverse primer that the first two PCR rounds were run, at around 10 cycles each. TCRdb reprocessed the multiplex PCR reads with MiXCR, giving one entry per CDR3 protein. The sample contains approximately 330,000 distinct CDR3 sequences, around 60% of which appear only once. The sample is drawn from a study of tumor-infiltrating lymphocytes in primary liver carcinoma. Study overall: Aged between 30 and 69 years, the patients were men and women.

Germline DNA was also extracted, while the blood RNA originated from unsorted whole blood. The CDR3 extends over 14 amino acids. Germline lookup yields CDR1 MNHNS and CDR2 SASEGT. Study observations and caveats: When set against blood, tumors had a significantly higher top-250-clone fraction (p = 0.039).

Material for sequencing was peripheral blood. The chain links TRBV6-1 to TRBJ2-1; no firm D call. This TCR derives from a man aged 40-49 years with primary liver carcinoma and hepatitis B virus infection. Written as DNA, the CDR3 is TGTGCCAGCTGTGAACATCTAAGGCGTAGTGAGCAGTTCTTC. It codes for CASCEHLRRSEQFF.